These 26 T cell receptor beta chains were sequenced from one sample in a study of T cell clonality in common variable immunodeficiency. Method: immunoSEQ multiplex PCR; TCRdb's copy keeps in-frame clones and lacks some. The sample shows about 37,000 clones, no singletons; the ten largest hold around 4%. The source material was peripheral blood mononuclear cells. Source of these receptors: a person aged 18-69 years in good health.

As regards this clone: Coverage ceases 3 residues before the CDR3 finishes, and the germline J gene fills in the end. The chain links TRBV18 to TRBJ1-6; D perhaps matches TRBD1 (5 bases). From germline, CDR1 is KGHSH and CDR2 LQKENI. V lost 2 bases, J lost 7 bases, and 12 bases lay in between. The CDR3 extends over 15 amino acids. The covered CDR3 bases are TGTGCCAGCTCACCAAGGCAGGGCGAGAATTCACCC. Residues: CASSPRQGENSP. The complete CDR3 reads CASSPRQGENSPLHF.

This clone was counted many times. The read gets to within 3 residues of the CDR3 end, and the germline J gene fills in the rest. V usage is TRBV4-1 and J usage is TRBJ2-5; 8 nucleotides align to TRBD2. The CDR3 loop spans 16 amino acids. After removal of 6 bases from V and 5 bases from J, the junction contained 14 bases not matched to a gene. CDR1 and CDR2 from the germline V gene are MGHRA and YSYEKL. Partial CDR3 DNA: TGCGCCAGCAGTCCTAACCCTCTAGCGGGCGGGGAGACC. As protein: CASSPNPLAGGET. The full CDR3 protein reads CASSPNPLAGGETQYF.

As for this clone: The read falls 3 residues short of the CDR3 end, and the missing part is taken from the germline J gene. The genes are TRBV20-1 and TRBJ2-1, with TRBD2 matching 9 bases. This CDR3 region has 18 residues. V lost 0 bases to trimming and J lost 6 bases; unmatched junction nucleotides: 15. CDR1 and CDR2 (germline): DFQATT, SNEGSKA (reference sequence). CDR3 sequence: CSARETMTSGGGSNEQFF. The part of the CDR3 DNA that was read is TGCAGTGCTAGAGAAACTATGACTAGCGGAGGAGGAAGCAATGAG.

This clone showed up many times. The CDR3 end falls 3 residues outside the read, so it is completed with the germline J gene. This chain joins TRBV5-1 and TRBJ2-5; D might be TRBD1 (6 bases). Germline CDR1 SGHRS, CDR2 YFSETQ. This CDR3 spans 14 amino acids. V shed 0 bases and J shed 5 bases, with 11 bases lying between them. The CDR3 bases that were read are TGCGCCAGCAGCTTGGAGGGGGAGTGGGAGACC. Amino acids: CASSLEGEWET. The CDR3 reads in full as CASSLEGEWETQYF.

This clone came up many times. The read ends 3 residues early relative to the CDR3; the germline J gene fills the gap. The V gene is TRBV2, the J gene TRBJ1-4; D is possibly TRBD1 (6 bases). The CDR3 length is 14 residues. Germline V gives CDR1 SNHLY, CDR2 FYNNEI. Between the trimmed V and J ends, which lost 6 bases and 8 bases, there was a span of 16 bases. The CDR3 reads CASRLTGTPEKLFF. Partial CDR3 DNA: TGTGCCAGCAGACTAACCGGGACACCCGAAAAA.

This clone has only a few counts. The CDR3 goes on 3 residues after the read ends, and that part is filled in from the germline J gene. The chain joins TRBV18 to TRBJ1-2, with D unclear. The V gene's germline CDR1 is KGHSH and CDR2 LQKENI. Deletions cut 4 bases from V and 4 bases from J, with 16 bases between. This CDR3 has 15 amino acids. The CDR3 DNA, read in part, is TGTGCCAGCTCACTTTCCAGCGGGTCCCGCTATGGC. This sequence encodes CASSLSSGSRYG. Given in full, the CDR3 is CASSLSSGSRYGYTF.

A word on this clone: The read halts 3 residues ahead of the CDR3 end, with the missing end drawn from the germline J gene. The chain links TRBV20-1 to TRBJ2-7; 9 bases are a match to TRBD2. The germline V gene encodes CDR1 DFQATT and CDR2 SNEGSKA (reference sequence). Losses at the gene ends were 0 bases for V and 4 bases for J; bases not matched to a gene: 10. The CDR3 has 16 residues. This CDR3 reads CSARDTAGGLIYEQYF. CDR3 bases read: TGCAGTGCTAGAGATACAGCGGGGGGCCTCATTTACGAG.

This clone was counted ten times or more. The read gets to within 3 residues of the CDR3 end, and the germline J gene fills in the rest. The V gene is TRBV30, the J gene TRBJ2-3; 9 bases match TRBD2. After removal of 1 base from V and 0 bases from J, the junction contained 2 bases not matched to a gene. CDR3 size: 15 residues. CDR1 is GTSNPN, CDR2 SVGIG, per germline (reference sequence). CDR3 DNA, as far as it was read: TGTGCCTGGAGTGGACTAGCGGATAGCACAGATACG. Translated: CAWSGLADSTDT. From start to end, the CDR3 is CAWSGLADSTDTQYF.

This clone was counted ten times or more. The DNA ends 3 residues before the CDR3 does, and the rest of the CDR3 is filled in from the germline J gene. The rearrangement uses TRBV5-1 and TRBJ2-1; perhaps TRBD1 as D (6 bases). The germline V and J ends were trimmed by 1 base and 7 bases, with 18 bases remaining between them. The CDR3 is made up of 16 amino acids. Per the germline V gene, CDR1 is SGHRS and CDR2 is YFSETQ. This CDR3 reads CASSLIWGTTTNEQFF. The covered CDR3 bases are TGCGCCAGCAGCTTGATTTGGGGGACAACAACTAATGAG.

In its sample, this clone was seen many times. The sequenced fragment ends 3 residues before the CDR3 boundary, so the rest is inferred from the germline J gene. The chain couples TRBV5-1 to TRBJ2-7; D is perhaps TRBD1 (5 bases). The V gene's germline CDR1 is SGHRS and CDR2 YFSETQ. There are 13 residues in the CDR3. V gave up 4 bases and J gave up 1 base, with 9 bases separating them. CDR3: CASSHDSSYEQYF. CDR3 bases read: TGCGCCAGCAGCCATGACAGTTCCTACGAG. Based on the CDR3 plus reference TRBV5-1 and TRBJ2-7, the full variable domain is KAGVTQTPRYLIKTRGQQVTLSCSPISGHRSVSWYQQTPGQGLQFLFEYFSETQRNKGNFPGRFSGRQFSNSRSEMNVSTLELGDSALYLCASSHDSSYEQYFGPGTRLTVT.

At least ten counts were recorded for this clone. CDR3 DNA, as far as it was read: TGTGCCAGCAGACCTACAGGATCGGTTGATGAAAAA. This encodes CASRPTGSVDEK. The full CDR3 protein is CASRPTGSVDEKLFF. The V gene is TRBV2, the J gene TRBJ1-4, with TRBD1 as a possible D gene (5 bases). The sequence runs out 3 residues before the end of the CDR3; the remainder is reconstructed from the germline J gene. CDR1 and CDR2 from the germline V gene are SNHLY and FYNNEI. CDR3 length: 15 amino acids. Trimming took 6 bases from V and 6 from J, leaving 17 bases between them.

This clone was picked up a small number of times. The CDR3 goes on 3 residues after the read ends, and that part is filled in from the germline J gene. V and J are TRBV5-1 and TRBJ2-2; D is ambiguous. This CDR3 comprises 14 residues. Germline V lookup: CDR1 SGHRS, CDR2 YFSETQ. The CDR3 loop is CASSLEQINEKLFF. The sequenced CDR3 bases are TGCGCCAGCAGCTTGGAACAGATTAATGAAAAG.

This clone has more than one count but fewer than ten. A much larger clone sits a single nucleotide away, making a read error possible. The sequenced fragment ends 3 residues before the CDR3 boundary, so the rest is inferred from the germline J gene. This sequence joins TRBV30 and TRBJ2-3; maybe TRBD2 (6 bases). This CDR3 is 14 amino acids long. The germline gives CDR1 GTSNPN, CDR2 SVGIG (reference sequence). The CDR3 loop is CAWTSGTGEFPQYF. CDR3 DNA (partial): TGTGCCTGGACCTCCGGGACGGGGGAGTTCCCG.

In its sample, this clone was seen many times. CDR3 residues: CASSLVAGINEQFF. The CDR3 bases that were read are TGTGCCAGCAGCTTGGTAGCGGGGATCAATGAG. The chain uses TRBV5-4 and TRBJ2-1, with 8 bases matching TRBD2. Coverage ceases 3 residues before the CDR3 finishes, and the germline J gene fills in the end. The CDR3 consists of 14 residues. V gave up 0 bases and J gave up 6 bases; unmatched junction bases: 2. Germline V gene lookup returns CDR1 SGHNT and CDR2 YYREEE (reference sequence). The full variable domain, in which reference TRBV5-4 and TRBJ2-1 provide the parts outside the CDR3, is ETGVTQSPTHLIKTRGQQVTLRCSSQSGHNTVSWYQQALGQGPQFIFQYYREEENGRGNFPPRFSGLQFPNYSSELNVNALELDDSALYLCASSLVAGINEQFFGPGTRLTVL.

This clone was seen only a few times. The sequenced fragment ends 3 residues before the CDR3 boundary, so the rest is inferred from the germline J gene. The chain links TRBV5-4 to TRBJ2-1; TRBD1 might be the D (6 bases). This CDR3 is 13 amino acids long. The V end was cut by 4 bases, the J end by 7 bases, with 12 bases between. The germline CDR1 and CDR2 sequences are SGHNT and YYREEE (reference sequence). This CDR3 is CASSRPTGNEQFF. CDR3 DNA, as far as it was read: TGTGCCAGCAGCCGCCCTACAGGGAATGAG.

This clone has ten or more counts. With the read ending 3 residues before the CDR3 end, the germline J gene is used to fill in that end. V is TRBV5-1 and J is TRBJ2-3, with 8 positions matching TRBD2. Looked up from germline, CDR1 is SGHRS and CDR2 is YFSETQ. The length of the CDR3 is 17 residues. J gave up 0 bases and V 0 bases, and 6 bases lay outside the gene matches. The CDR3 is CASSLARLAGSTDTQYF. The CDR3 DNA, read in part, is TGCGCCAGCAGCTTGGCCCGGTTAGCGGGGAGCACAGATACG.

This clone was picked up many times. The read is 3 residues too short to cover the CDR3 end, so that end is filled in from the germline J gene. This chain joins TRBV7-2 and TRBJ2-3, with D unresolved. In germline, CDR1 is SGHTA, CDR2 FQGNSA. Trimming stripped 5 bases from V and 6 bases from J, with 12 bases between. The CDR3 covers 13 residues. CDR3 residues: CASSHGGLDTQYF. The CDR3 DNA, read in part, is TGTGCCAGCAGCCACGGCGGCCTGGATACG.

This clone was seen repeatedly, ten times or more. Read sequence stops 3 residues before the CDR3 end, and the germline J gene provides the missing end. The chain employs TRBV20-1 and TRBJ2-7; D is unresolved. The CDR3 has 12 residues. V lost 2 bases and J 4 bases, leaving 9 bases between the germline ends. Germline lookup yields CDR1 DFQATT and CDR2 SNEGSKA (reference sequence). The sequenced part of the CDR3 DNA is TGCAGTGCTAGAAACACCATTTACGAG. This sequence encodes CSARNTIYE. The whole CDR3 reads CSARNTIYEQYF.

This clone was seen at least ten times. Coverage ceases 3 residues before the CDR3 finishes, and the germline J gene fills in the end. J is TRBJ2-2 and V is TRBV28; weak D call: TRBD1 (6 bases). Germline CDR1 MDHEN, CDR2 SYDVKM. The CDR3 runs 16 residues. The V end was cut by 3 bases, the J end by 6 bases, with 17 bases between. The covered CDR3 bases are TGTGCCAGCAGTTTTACCAGGGGCCTTCGTCCCGGGGAG. This translates into CASSFTRGLRPGE. The full-length CDR3 reads as CASSFTRGLRPGELFF.

This clone was seen ten or more times. The read comes to an end 3 residues before the CDR3 does, leaving the germline J gene to fill in the end. The chain has TRBV30 and TRBJ1-6; 8 nucleotides align to TRBD1. Germline V gene sequence: CDR1 GTSNPN, CDR2 SVGIG (reference sequence). The CDR3 totals 12 residues. The junction had 6 bases not matched to a gene; V was cut back by 5 bases and J by 12 bases. Partial CDR3 DNA: TGTGCCTGGGGACAGGGTACAGGACCC. This translates into CAWGQGTGP. The whole CDR3 region reads CAWGQGTGPLHF.

Comment on this clone: The CDR3 goes on 3 residues after the read ends, and that part is filled in from the germline J gene. The gene calls are TRBV10-2 and TRBJ2-7; a possible D gene is TRBD2 (5 bases). This CDR3 has 12 residues. Trimming removed 4 bases at V and 3 bases at J, with 7 bases between. The germline V gene has CDR1 WSHSY and CDR2 SAAADI. The CDR3 reads CASSVSGYEQYF. The covered CDR3 bases are TGCGCCAGCAGTGTGAGCGGCTACGAG.

Regarding this clone: The missing CDR3 end, 3 residues past where the read stops, is filled in from the germline J gene. V usage is TRBV2 and J usage is TRBJ1-1, with a possible D match to TRBD1 (6 bases). CDR3 length equals 14 residues. Germline V gene lookup returns CDR1 SNHLY and CDR2 FYNNEI. Trimming left V 4 bases short and J 3 bases short, with 12 bases between. The CDR3 loop is CASSVTDSDTEAFF. The covered CDR3 bases are TGTGCCAGCAGTGTGACGGACAGTGACACTGAA.

As regards this clone: The CDR3 goes on 3 residues after the read ends, and that part is filled in from the germline J gene. The same CDR3 is also encoded by other DNA sequences in this sample. V and J are TRBV7-9 and TRBJ1-3, with D unclear. The length of the CDR3 is 14 residues. V was shortened by 5 bases and J by 0 bases, with 8 bases between the two germline ends. Looked up from germline, CDR1 is SEHNR and CDR2 is FQNEAQ (reference sequence). The CDR3 sequence: CASSPGFSGNTIYF. The CDR3 DNA, read in part, is TGTGCCAGCAGCCCAGGATTCTCTGGAAACACC.

This clone was observed at least ten times. The CDR3 end lies 3 residues beyond the end of the read and is filled in from the germline J gene. The genes are TRBV5-6 and TRBJ2-2; D possibly corresponds to TRBD1 (5 bases). Germline lookup yields CDR1 SGHDT and CDR2 YYEEEE. The CDR3 is made up of 15 amino acids. The sequenced CDR3 bases are TGTGCCAGCAGCTTAGGGCTCTCTGGGGCCAACGTG. Amino acids: CASSLGLSGANV. The full CDR3 protein is CASSLGLSGANVLFF. Full variable domain (missing parts from reference TRBV5-6 and TRBJ2-2): DAGVTQSPTHLIKTRGQQVTLRCSPKSGHDTVSWYQQALGQGPQFIFQYYEEEERQRGNFPDRFSGHQFPNYSSELNVNALLLGDSALYLCASSLGLSGANVLFFGEGSRLTVL.

In this sample, this clone turned up a few times. Just one base apart from a much larger clone, this may be a read error. The read terminates 3 residues ahead of where the CDR3 ends, so the germline J gene completes it. Other DNA sequences in the sample encode the same CDR3. The chain employs TRBV2 and TRBJ1-4; D perhaps matches TRBD1 (6 bases). The germline V gene encodes CDR1 SNHLY and CDR2 FYNNEI. Deletions cut 6 bases from V and 5 bases from J, with 16 bases between. The CDR3 has 15 residues. CDR3 residues: CASSLQGSGNEKLFF. CDR3 DNA, as far as it was read: TGTGCCAGCAGCCTACAGGGATCGGGGAATGAAAAA.

Only a few counts were recorded for this clone. Sequencing ends 3 residues short of the CDR3 end; the germline J gene provides the rest. The genes are TRBV19 and TRBJ1-4, with 7 nucleotides matching TRBD1. Germline V gives CDR1 LNHDA, CDR2 SQIVND (reference sequence). The V and J ends lost 4 bases and 3 bases, in that order; junction bases with no gene match: 5. There are 15 residues in the CDR3. The CDR3 here is CASSTTGAANEKLFF. The CDR3 DNA, read in part, is TGTGCCAGTAGTACCACAGGGGCGGCTAATGAAAAA.